This T cell receptor beta chain emerged from a study of blood T cell repertoires in COVID-19. After removal of 0 bases from V and 0 bases from J, the junction contained 9 bases not matched to a gene. CDR3 length: 17 residues. Germline CDR1 and CDR2: SGHRS and YFSETQ. The repertoire was sequenced with immunoSEQ multiplex PCR; TCRdb's copy has only in-frame clones and lacks some. The table has 80,000 or so clones, around 85% seen once; the top ten hold roughly 9.3%. The rearrangement links TRBV5-1 to TRBJ2-7; 7 nucleotides agree with TRBD2. This clonotype was obtained from a man aged 50 to 59 with COVID-19, enrolled during active disease. The sample taken for sequencing was peripheral blood. The CDR3: CASSLAGTTSSSYEQYF. The CDR3 nucleotides are TGCGCCAGCAGCTTGGCAGGGACTACCTCGAGCTCCTACGAGCAGTACTTC.